These T cell receptor beta chains were read from a single sample in a study of monozygotic twins with inflammatory bowel disease. After re-calling the 5' RACE reads, TCRdb lists one entry per CDR3 protein, DNA absent. The table lists 420,000 or so distinct CDR3 sequences, with 2% to 3% in the top ten. The specimen sequenced was blood. The receptors originated from a human donor with ulcerative colitis or Crohn's disease, or a healthy co-twin of an affected twin (not recorded which). CDR3s include the opening cysteine and the closing phenylalanine or tryptophan.

v_gene: TRBV5-4; j_gene: TRBJ2-7; CDR3aa: CASSLEGFSYEQYF
v_gene: TRBV5-1; j_gene: TRBJ2-7; CDR3aa: CASSSEREDDYEQYF
v_gene: TRBV5-1; j_gene: TRBJ1-2; CDR3aa: CASSLGNSQGNYGYTF
v_gene: TRBV7-2; j_gene: TRBJ2-5; CDR3aa: CASSSYSGTGATQYF
v_gene: TRBV7-9; j_gene: TRBJ1-2; CDR3aa: CASSHIGGKAFYGYTF
v_gene: TRBV20-1; j_gene: TRBJ2-7; CDR3aa: CSARDLGASSYEQYF
v_gene: TRBV10-3; j_gene: TRBJ1-1; CDR3aa: CAIKTGPEGTEAFF
v_gene: TRBV20-1; j_gene: TRBJ1-2; CDR3aa: CSAGGTVYGYTF
v_gene: TRBV3-1; j_gene: TRBJ2-7; CDR3aa: CASTSGDRLSYEQYF
v_gene: TRBV6-1; j_gene: TRBJ2-3; CDR3aa: CASSEVRAVTDTQYF